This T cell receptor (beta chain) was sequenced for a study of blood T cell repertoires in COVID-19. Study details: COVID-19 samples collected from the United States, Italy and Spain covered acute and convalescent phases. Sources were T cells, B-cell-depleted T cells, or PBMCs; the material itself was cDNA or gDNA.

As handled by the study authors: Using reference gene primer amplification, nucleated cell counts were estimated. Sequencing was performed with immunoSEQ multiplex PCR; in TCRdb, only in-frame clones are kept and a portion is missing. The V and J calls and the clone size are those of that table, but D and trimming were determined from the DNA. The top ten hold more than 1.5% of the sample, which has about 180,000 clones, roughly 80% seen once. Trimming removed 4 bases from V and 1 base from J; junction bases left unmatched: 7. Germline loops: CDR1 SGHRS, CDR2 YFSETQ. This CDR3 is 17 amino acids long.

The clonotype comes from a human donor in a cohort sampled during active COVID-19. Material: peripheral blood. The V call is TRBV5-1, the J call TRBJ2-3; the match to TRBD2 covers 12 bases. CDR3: CASSLGLAGKGTDTQYF. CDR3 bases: TGCGCCAGCAGCCTGGGACTAGCGGGTAAAGGCACAGATACGCAGTATTTT.